This TCR beta chain originates from a study of cytomegalovirus exposure and HLA in healthy donors. Study-level points and caveats: Sequencing likely caused a cluster of highly shared sequence variants. It was reportedly the case that the classifier diagnosed cytomegalovirus status with high specificity and sensitivity. In vitro confirmation showed three CMV-associated chains to be CMV antigen specific.

As regards this clone: Its matching antigen is unknown.

V dropped 3 bases and J dropped 1 base, with 13 bases sitting between them. The germline CDR1 and CDR2 sequences are WNHNN and SYGVQD (reference sequence). The CDR3 length is 16 residues. Amplification used 60 Vbeta primers and 13 Jbeta primers. Profiled with immunoSEQ multiplex PCR; TCRdb holds only in-frame clones, not every one. Of about 160,000 clones in the sample, 65% to 90% were seen once. The sequence was obtained from a man aged 45 to 65 in good health and CMV-seropositive. The rearrangement links TRBV10-1 to TRBJ2-4; possibly TRBD2 for D (5 bases). The material sequenced was PBMCs. CDR3 amino acids: CASSEDCSVAKNIQYF. As DNA, the CDR3 is TGCGCCAGCAGTGAAGATTGTAGCGTTGCCAAAAACATTCAGTACTTC.